These 12 T cell receptor beta chains were sequenced from one sample in a study of blood T cell repertoires in COVID-19 (dated by TCRdb to the early 2020s). Library generation was performed with the immunoSEQ multiplex PCR assay. TCRdb stores this immuneACCESS table with in-frame sequences only. Part of the clones is absent; in the studies checked, under half of the shortfall reflects unresolved V genes, and no reason is known for the rest. This sample lists under 250,000 clones; approximately 82% were detected once. 2.6% of the sample is held by the ten biggest clonotypes. The sample was peripheral blood. Source of these receptors: a woman in her 70s with active or convalescent COVID-19.

The J gene is TRBJ2-5, the V gene TRBV5-1; the match to TRBD2 covers 13 bases. This CDR3 contains 16 residues. CDR1 is SGHRS, CDR2 YFSETQ, per germline. V dropped 3 bases and J dropped 7; count of bases not matched to a gene: 9. The CDR3 DNA sequence: TGCGCCAGCAGCTCCGGGACTAGCGGGGTTGGGGGGACCCAGTACTTC. Translating it yields CASSSGTSGVGGTQYF. The whole variable domain, remainder taken from reference TRBV5-1 and TRBJ2-5, is KAGVTQTPRYLIKTRGQQVTLSCSPISGHRSVSWYQQTPGQGLQFLFEYFSETQRNKGNFPGRFSGRQFSNSRSEMNVSTLELGDSALYLCASSSGTSGVGGTQYFGPGTRLLVL.

The CDR3 loop is CAWSGQGPDTQYF. The CDR3 DNA is TGTGCCTGGAGTGGACAGGGACCAGATACGCAGTATTTT. V is TRBV30 and J is TRBJ2-3; 7 bases map to TRBD1. The J segment lost 4 bases and the V segment lost 1 base, leaving 2 bases of the junction unmatched. The CDR3 runs 13 residues. The germline V gene encodes CDR1 GTSNPN and CDR2 SVGIG (reference sequence).

The chain uses TRBV19 and TRBJ1-2; unclear D gene. CDR1 and CDR2 (germline): LNHDA, SQIVND (reference sequence). The CDR3 sequence is 13 residues long. V dropped 10 bases and J dropped 4 bases, with 16 bases sitting between them. The CDR3 nucleotides are TGTGCCACCTCGCCGAGTGGGAGCTATGGCTACACCTTC. Residues: CATSPSGSYGYTF.

This chain uses TRBV6-5 with TRBJ2-5; possible D gene TRBD1, 5 bases. The germline gives CDR1 MNHEY, CDR2 SVGAGI. Trimming stripped 8 bases from V and 5 bases from J, with 21 bases between. The CDR3 length is 15 residues. CDR3 nucleotides: TGTGCCAGCCTCCTGGGCCAGGGCACGAGGGAGACCCAGTACTTC. This codes for CASLLGQGTRETQYF.

V gene TRBV10-3 combines with J gene TRBJ1-5; TRBD1 agrees at 9 bases. The CDR3 consists of 15 residues. CDR1 ENHRY and CDR2 SYGVKD come from the germline V gene. J gave up 2 bases and V 4 bases, and 3 bases lay outside the gene matches. The CDR3: CAISGGQGGNQPQHF. The CDR3 coding sequence is TGTGCCATCAGTGGGGGACAGGGCGGCAATCAGCCCCAGCATTTT.

CDR3 region: CASSAGLAGWEQYF. CDR3 nucleotide sequence: TGTGCCAGCAGTGCTGGACTAGCGGGGTGGGAGCAGTACTTC. The rearrangement joins TRBV4-2 to TRBJ2-7; 12 bases fit TRBD2. After removal of 6 bases from V and 7 bases from J, the junction contained 7 bases not matched to a gene. This CDR3 has 14 residues. Germline values: CDR1 LGHNA, CDR2 YNFKEQ.

The chain carries TRBV18 and TRBJ2-3, with a possible D match to TRBD1 (6 bases). V lost 5 bases, J lost 0 bases, and 15 bases lay in between. Germline V lookup: CDR1 KGHSH, CDR2 LQKENI. This CDR3 contains 16 residues. This CDR3 is CASSSFGQSSTDTQYF. CDR3 in DNA: TGTGCCAGCTCATCTTTTGGACAGTCTAGCACAGATACGCAGTATTTT.

The J gene is TRBJ1-2, the V gene TRBV5-1; 9 nucleotides align to TRBD1. Looked up from germline, CDR1 is SGHRS and CDR2 is YFSETQ. J gave up 3 bases and V 2 bases, and 5 bases lay outside the gene matches. This CDR3 is 15 amino acids long. The CDR3 nucleotides are TGCGCCAGCAGCTTACAGGGGGCATTAGACTATGGCTACACCTTC. Translating it yields CASSLQGALDYGYTF.

The chain uses TRBV28 and TRBJ1-2, with D unclear. The CDR3 is 13 residues long. Germline-derived CDR1 and CDR2 are MDHEN and SYDVKM. Trimming shortened V by 6 bases and J by 7 bases, and 15 bases separated the two germline ends. As DNA, the CDR3 is TGTGCCAGCAGCTTTCCTCCCGTTCGTGGCTACACCTTC. This codes for CASSFPPVRGYTF.

On this clone itself: This sample includes further DNA sequences coding for the same CDR3. This chain uses TRBV2 with TRBJ2-7, with 9 bases lining up with TRBD2. Trimming took 6 bases from V and 4 from J; bases not matched to a gene: 1. The germline gives CDR1 SNHLY, CDR2 FYNNEI. The CDR3 has 12 amino acids. CDR3 amino acids: CASRAGGYEQYF. The CDR3 DNA sequence: TGTGCCAGCAGGGCGGGAGGGTACGAGCAGTACTTC.

J is TRBJ1-3 and V is TRBV23-1; D perhaps matches TRBD1 (5 bases). TRBV23-1 is noted as an ORF with a role that remains uncertain. Deletions cut 5 bases from V and 1 base from J, with 9 bases between. CDR3 size: 14 residues. CDR3 bases: TGCGCCAGCAGTTTGCGACAGTCTGGAAACACCATATATTTT. As protein: CASSLRQSGNTIYF.

J is TRBJ2-3 and V is TRBV5-1; unclear D gene. From germline, CDR1 is SGHRS and CDR2 YFSETQ. The CDR3 spans 16 residues. Trimming removed 0 bases at V and 0 bases at J, with 11 bases between. CDR3 DNA sequence: TGCGCCAGCAGCTTGGCCCCTCCCAGGAGCACAGATACGCAGTATTTT. Translated, it gives CASSLAPPRSTDTQYF.